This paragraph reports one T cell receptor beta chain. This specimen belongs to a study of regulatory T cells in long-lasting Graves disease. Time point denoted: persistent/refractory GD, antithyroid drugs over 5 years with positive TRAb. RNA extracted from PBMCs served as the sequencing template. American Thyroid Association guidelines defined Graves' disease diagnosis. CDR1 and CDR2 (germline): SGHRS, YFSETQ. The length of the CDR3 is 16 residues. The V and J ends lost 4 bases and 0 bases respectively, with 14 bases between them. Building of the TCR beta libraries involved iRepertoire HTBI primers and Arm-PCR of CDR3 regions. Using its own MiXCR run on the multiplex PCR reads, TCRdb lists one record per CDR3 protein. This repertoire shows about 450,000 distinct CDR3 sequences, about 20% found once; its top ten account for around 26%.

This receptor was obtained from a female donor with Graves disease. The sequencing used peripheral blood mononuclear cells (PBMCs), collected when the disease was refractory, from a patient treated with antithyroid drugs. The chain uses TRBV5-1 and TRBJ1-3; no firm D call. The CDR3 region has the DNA TGCGCCAGCAGCCTGGTGGCAGGTGGCTCTGGAAACACCATATATTTT. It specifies CASSLVAGGSGNTIYF.